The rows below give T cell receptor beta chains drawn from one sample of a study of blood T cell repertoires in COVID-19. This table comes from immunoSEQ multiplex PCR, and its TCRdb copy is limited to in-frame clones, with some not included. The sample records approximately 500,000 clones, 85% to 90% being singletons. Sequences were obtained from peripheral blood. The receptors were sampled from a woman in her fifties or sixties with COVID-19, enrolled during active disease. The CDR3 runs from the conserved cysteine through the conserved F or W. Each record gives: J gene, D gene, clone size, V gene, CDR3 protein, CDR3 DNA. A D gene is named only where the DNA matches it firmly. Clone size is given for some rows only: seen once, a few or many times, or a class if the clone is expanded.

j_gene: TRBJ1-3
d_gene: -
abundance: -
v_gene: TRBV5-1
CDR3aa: CASSPSPTGSGNTIYF
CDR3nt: TGCGCCAGCAGCCCTTCCCCTACGGGGTCTGGAAACACCATATATTTT

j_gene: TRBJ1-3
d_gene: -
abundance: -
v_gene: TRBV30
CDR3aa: CAWNPFLSPNTIYF
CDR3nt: TGTGCCTGGAATCCTTTCTTAAGCCCTAACACCATATATTTT

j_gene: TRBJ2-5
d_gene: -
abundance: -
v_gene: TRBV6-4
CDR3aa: CASSPSPWQETQYF
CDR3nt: TGTGCCAGCAGTCCCAGTCCGTGGCAAGAGACCCAGTACTTC

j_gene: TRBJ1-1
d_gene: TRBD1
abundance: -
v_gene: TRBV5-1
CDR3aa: CASSRGTGMTGRNTEAFF
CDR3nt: TGCGCCAGCAGCCGGGGCACCGGCATGACAGGGAGGAACACTGAAGCTTTCTTT

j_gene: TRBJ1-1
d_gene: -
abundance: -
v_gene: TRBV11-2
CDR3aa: CASSFTDNTEAFF
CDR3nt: TGTGCCAGCAGCTTTACAGACAACACTGAAGCTTTCTTT

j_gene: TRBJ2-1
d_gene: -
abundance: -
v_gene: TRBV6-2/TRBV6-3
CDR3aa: CASSYFGTNEQFF
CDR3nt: TGTGCCAGCAGTTACTTCGGGACTAATGAGCAGTTCTTC

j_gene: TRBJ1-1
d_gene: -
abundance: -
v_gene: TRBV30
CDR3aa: CAWSPRWNTEAFF
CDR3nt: TGTGCCTGGAGCCCCCGGTGGAACACTGAAGCTTTCTTT

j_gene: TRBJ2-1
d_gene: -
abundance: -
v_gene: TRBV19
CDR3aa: CASSRAGGGNEQFF
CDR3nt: TGTGCCAGTAGTCGGGCAGGGGGAGGCAATGAGCAGTTCTTC

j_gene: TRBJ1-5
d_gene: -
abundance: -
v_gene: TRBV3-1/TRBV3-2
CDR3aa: CASSHSGRVSNQPQHF
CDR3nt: TGTGCCAGCAGCCATAGCGGTCGGGTCAGCAATCAGCCCCAGCATTTT

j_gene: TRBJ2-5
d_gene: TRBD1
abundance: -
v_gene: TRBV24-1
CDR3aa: CATRAGTGRETQYF
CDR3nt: TGTGCCACCCGAGCCGGGACAGGGAGGGAGACCCAGTACTTC

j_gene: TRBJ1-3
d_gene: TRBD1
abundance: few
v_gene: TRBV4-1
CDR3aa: CASSKGQASSGNTIYF
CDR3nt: TGCGCCAGCAGCAAGGGACAGGCGAGCTCTGGAAACACCATATATTTT

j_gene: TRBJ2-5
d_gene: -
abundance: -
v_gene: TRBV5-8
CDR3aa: CASLLAETQYF
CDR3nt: TGTGCCAGCTTGCTAGCAGAGACCCAGTACTTC

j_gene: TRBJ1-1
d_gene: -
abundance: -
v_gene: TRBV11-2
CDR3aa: CASSLEGPEAFF
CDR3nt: TGTGCCAGCAGCTTGGAGGGTCCTGAAGCTTTCTTT

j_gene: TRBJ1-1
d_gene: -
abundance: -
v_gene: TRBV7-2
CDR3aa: CASTSRFGGAPQSTEAFF
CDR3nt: TGTGCCAGCACCTCTCGGTTCGGAGGGGCCCCCCAAAGTACTGAAGCTTTCTTT

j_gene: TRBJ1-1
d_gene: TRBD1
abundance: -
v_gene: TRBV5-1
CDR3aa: CASSSSGQGAAFGTEAFF
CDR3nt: TGCGCCAGCAGCTCCTCGGGACAGGGGGCTGCCTTTGGCACTGAAGCTTTCTTT

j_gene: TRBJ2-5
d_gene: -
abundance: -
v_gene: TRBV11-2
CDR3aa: CASSSGYSQETQYF
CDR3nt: TGTGCCAGCAGCTCAGGGTACAGCCAAGAGACCCAGTACTTC